The 14 T cell receptor beta chains below come from one sample, sequenced in a study of radiotherapy plus CTLA-4 blockade in lung cancer. The protocol was immunoSEQ multiplex PCR, while the TCRdb copy is restricted to in-frame clones and leaves out a portion. Of 75,000 to 100,000 clones in the sample, approximately 86% are singletons; the top ten hold approximately 4.9%. Sequencing used peripheral blood, obtained from a patient treated with radiotherapy plus ipilimumab. These TCRs come from a human donor with non-small cell lung cancer that progressed on radiotherapy plus ipilimumab.

The gene calls are TRBV2 and TRBJ2-1; D tentatively reads TRBD1 or TRBD2 (7 bases each). CDR1 SNHLY and CDR2 FYNNEI come from the germline V gene. V lost 7 bases, J lost 6 bases, and 16 bases lay in between. This CDR3 is 14 amino acids long. The CDR3 is CASKGGGGGNEQFF. The CDR3 DNA reads as TGTGCCAGCAAGGGGGGAGGGGGCGGCAATGAGCAGTTCTTC.

The chain is built from TRBV11-3 and TRBJ2-1; D call uncertain. V was trimmed by 5 bases and J by 2 bases, leaving 13 bases between them. Germline CDR1 SGHNT, CDR2 YENEEA. There are 15 residues in the CDR3. As DNA, the CDR3 is TGTGCCAGCAGCCCCGATAGTAACACCTACAATGAGCAGTTCTTC. Amino acid sequence: CASSPDSNTYNEQFF. Filled out from reference TRBV11-3 and TRBJ2-1, the complete variable domain reads EAGVVQSPRYKIIEKKQPVAFWCNPISGHNTLYWYLQNLGQGPELLIRYENEEAVDDSQLPKDRFSAERLKGVDSTLKIQPAELGDSAVYLCASSPDSNTYNEQFFGPGTRLTVL.

The rearrangement uses TRBV11-2 and TRBJ1-2; D not certain. The V and J ends lost 4 bases and 0 bases respectively, with 15 bases between them. This CDR3 comprises 16 residues. Germline-derived CDR1 and CDR2 are SGHAT and FQNNGV. The CDR3 coding sequence is TGTGCCAGCAGCTCCCCAGGAAGAGGTTCTAACTATGGCTACACCTTC. As protein: CASSSPGRGSNYGYTF.

The gene calls are TRBV15 and TRBJ1-5; D remains unclear. CDR1 LNHNV and CDR2 YYDKDF come from the germline V gene (reference sequence). There are 14 residues in the CDR3. Deletions cut 5 bases from V and 5 bases from J, with 13 bases between. Here the CDR3 DNA reads TGTGCCACCAGCCCAGATTATGGCCATCAGCCCCAGCATTTT. It is translated as CATSPDYGHQPQHF.

The gene calls are TRBV7-9 and TRBJ2-7; tentatively, D is TRBD1 (6 bases). Germline V gene data show CDR1 as SEHNR and CDR2 as FQNEAQ (reference sequence). V lost 1 base, J lost 6 bases, and 13 bases lay in between. This CDR3 is 14 amino acids long. This CDR3 is CASSLEAIGGEQYF. The CDR3 DNA reads TGTGCCAGCAGCTTAGAAGCAATAGGGGGCGAGCAGTACTTC.

This chain connects TRBV2 to TRBJ2-5, with D perhaps matching TRBD1 (5 bases). The ends were cut back, 4 bases at V and 5 bases at J, with 8 bases in the middle. The germline gives CDR1 SNHLY, CDR2 FYNNEI. The CDR3 consists of 12 residues. CDR3 residues: CASSGWGETQYF. The CDR3 coding sequence is TGTGCCAGCAGTGGGTGGGGCGAGACCCAGTACTTC.

The chain uses TRBV5-1 and TRBJ2-2, with 7 bases identical to TRBD2. The CDR3 has 15 amino acids. The V segment lost 1 base and the J segment 2 bases; nucleotides outside the gene matches: 2. Germline lookup yields CDR1 SGHRS and CDR2 YFSETQ. The CDR3 reads CASSLPSGNTGELFF. In DNA, the CDR3 is TGCGCCAGCAGCTTGCCTAGCGGCAACACCGGGGAGCTGTTTTTT.

Details on this clone: The identical CDR3 is also encoded by other nucleotide sequences in the sample. The rearrangement joins TRBV18 to TRBJ2-3; 8 bases agree with TRBD2. Germline lookup yields CDR1 KGHSH and CDR2 LQKENI. This CDR3 is 14 amino acids long. V shed 1 base and J 3 bases; nucleotides not matched to a gene: 0. Here the CDR3 reads CASSPLAGTDTQYF. The CDR3 DNA reads TGTGCCAGCTCACCACTAGCGGGAACAGATACGCAGTATTTT.

The J gene is TRBJ2-7, the V gene TRBV5-1, with D tentatively TRBD2 (5 bases). Looked up from germline, CDR1 is SGHRS and CDR2 is YFSETQ. This CDR3 spans 14 amino acids. V was clipped by 1 base and J by 5 bases, with 13 bases between them. Here the CDR3 DNA reads TGCGCCAGCAGCTTGCAGCGGTCCGGGGACGAGCAGTACTTC. It specifies CASSLQRSGDEQYF. Supplemented by reference TRBV5-1 and TRBJ2-7, the full variable domain reads KAGVTQTPRYLIKTRGQQVTLSCSPISGHRSVSWYQQTPGQGLQFLFEYFSETQRNKGNFPGRFSGRQFSNSRSEMNVSTLELGDSALYLCASSLQRSGDEQYFGPGTRLTVT.

The chain employs TRBV2 and TRBJ2-3; D call uncertain. Per germline, CDR1 SNHLY and CDR2 FYNNEI. V dropped 4 bases and J dropped 5 bases, with 13 bases sitting between them. The CDR3 has 14 residues. The CDR3 here is CASSGAHWGDTQYF. Written as DNA, the CDR3 is TGTGCCAGCAGTGGAGCGCACTGGGGAGATACGCAGTATTTT.

The V call is TRBV20-1, the J call TRBJ2-5; 8 bases are shared with TRBD2. Germline-derived CDR1 and CDR2 are DFQATT and SNEGSKA (reference sequence). With 8 bases clipped from V and 7 bases from J, the junction kept 6 bases outside the gene matches. The length of the CDR3 is 11 residues. CDR3 sequence reads: CSRAGVGTQYF. In DNA form, the CDR3 reads TGCAGTCGAGCGGGAGTGGGGACCCAGTACTTC.

The chain recombines TRBV6-5 with TRBJ2-7; TRBD1 or TRBD2 may be the D gene (7 bases each). Germline V lookup: CDR1 MNHEY, CDR2 SVGAGI. There are 14 residues in the CDR3. Trimming stripped 0 bases from V and 7 bases from J, with 13 bases between. The CDR3 here is CASSYSMQGGEQYF. In DNA, the CDR3 is TGTGCCAGCAGTTACTCGATGCAGGGGGGGGAGCAGTACTTC.

A word on this clone: Its ends do not fully match the called genes, so a read error is possible. The V call is TRBV7-8, the J call TRBJ2-1; TRBD1 aligns across 11 bases. CDR1 is SGHVS, CDR2 FQNEAQ, per germline. The CDR3 loop spans 12 amino acids. Here the CDR3 reads CASSSWTGGPVF. DNA of the CDR3: TGTGCCAGCAGCTCCTGGACAGGGGGCCCCGTCTTC.

Here the CDR3 reads CASSLAYGGNTEAFF. CDR3 DNA sequence: TGTGCCAGCAGCTTAGCGTACGGGGGGAACACTGAAGCTTTCTTT. The chain carries TRBV11-1 and TRBJ1-1; perhaps TRBD1 as D (5 bases). CDR1 SGHAT and CDR2 FQDESV come from the germline V gene (reference sequence). The CDR3 has 15 residues. The V gene lost 0 bases and the J gene lost 1 base, with 9 bases spanning the gap.